The entry that follows covers one T cell receptor beta chain sequence. The antigen is not known. One base separates it from a far larger clone, so it is likely a read error. Source study methods: Filtering differed for immunoSEQ, which gave only junction sequences without quality scores. The assay was immunoSEQ multiplex PCR, and TCRdb's table has in-frame clones only and misses some. V, J and clone size were drawn from that table, and D and trimming were deduced from the DNA. This sample has about a million clones, with roughly 80% found just once. The sample belongs to a study of shared clonotypes between healthy human individuals. About the research overall: Researchers assigned three CD4 naive, three CD4 memory, two CD8 naive and one CD8 memory plate to each donor.

Study-wide points: With several donors compared, 4.5% to 6.5% of naive CD4 clonotypes were shared. Researchers sampled only blood; tissue repertoires likely differ.

The length of the CDR3 is 17 residues. Germline trimming cut 1 base from V and 4 bases from J; bases unmatched to any gene: 11. The germline CDR1 and CDR2 sequences are SGHRS and YFSETQ. The sequenced sample was memory CD4+ T cells sorted from blood. Sample subset: CD45RA-negative fraction. This chain uses TRBV5-1 with TRBJ2-3; 8 bases fit TRBD2. The receptor was isolated from a man younger than 35 in good health. The CDR3 protein is CASSLNIEAGGADTQYF. CDR3 bases: TGCGCCAGCAGCTTGAACATCGAGGCCGGGGGGGCAGATACGCAGTATTTT.